This TCR beta chain was captured by sequencing in a study of patients and donors after allogeneic stem cell transplantation. This clonotype was observed many times. The V and J ends lost 8 bases and 1 base respectively, with 9 bases between them. This CDR3 is 12 amino acids long. From the RT-PCR reads, TCRdb called clonotypes with MiXCR, one entry per CDR3 protein. The sample has roughly 960,000 distinct CDR3 sequences; about 20% are singletons. The origin of this receptor is a human donor who was either an allogeneic HSCT recipient or a stem cell or donor lymphocyte infusion donor (not recorded which). It is not recorded whose cells these are; they may come from a transplant donor. The V and J genes are TRBV12-3 or TRBV12-4 and TRBJ2-7, with D possibly TRBD1 on 5 matching bases. Input material: blood, either unsorted or a sorted T cell fraction (not recorded which). In DNA form, the CDR3 reads TGTGCCAGCCAGGGATCTTCCTACGAGCAGTACTTC. Protein: CASQGSSYEQYF.